The clone carrying this TCR beta chain came up many times. The antigen is unknown. This sample was taken from a study of T cells in Graves' hyperthyroidism and ophthalmopathy. Study results and caveats: Most thyroid clonotypes expanded above 0.001 appeared in blood too.

The CDR3 regions of TCR beta were amplified from RNA transcripts. Carried out on the TCR CDR3, a first-round RT-PCR used the HTBI primer set. TCRdb recomputed calls from the multiplex PCR reads with MiXCR, one row per CDR3 protein. Here the sample spans 390,000 or so distinct CDR3 sequences, about 14% being singletons. This CDR3 comprises 14 residues. J was trimmed by 11 bases and V by 4 bases; bases with no gene match: 10. Germline-derived CDR1 and CDR2 are SGHRS and YFSETQ. The sequence came from a man between 18 and 35 years old with Graves' ophthalmopathy. Specimen: blood. The chain combines TRBV5-1 with TRBJ2-2; TRBD2 matches at 8 bases. The CDR3 sequence: CASSVGTSTRELFF. The DNA for the CDR3 is TGCGCCAGCAGCGTCGGGACTAGTACCCGAGAGCTGTTTTTT. The entire variable domain, with the rest obtained from reference TRBV5-1 and TRBJ2-2, is as follows: KAGVTQTPRYLIKTRGQQVTLSCSPISGHRSVSWYQQTPGQGLQFLFEYFSETQRNKGNFPGRFSGRQFSNSRSEMNVSTLELGDSALYLCASSVGTSTRELFFGEGSRLTVL.